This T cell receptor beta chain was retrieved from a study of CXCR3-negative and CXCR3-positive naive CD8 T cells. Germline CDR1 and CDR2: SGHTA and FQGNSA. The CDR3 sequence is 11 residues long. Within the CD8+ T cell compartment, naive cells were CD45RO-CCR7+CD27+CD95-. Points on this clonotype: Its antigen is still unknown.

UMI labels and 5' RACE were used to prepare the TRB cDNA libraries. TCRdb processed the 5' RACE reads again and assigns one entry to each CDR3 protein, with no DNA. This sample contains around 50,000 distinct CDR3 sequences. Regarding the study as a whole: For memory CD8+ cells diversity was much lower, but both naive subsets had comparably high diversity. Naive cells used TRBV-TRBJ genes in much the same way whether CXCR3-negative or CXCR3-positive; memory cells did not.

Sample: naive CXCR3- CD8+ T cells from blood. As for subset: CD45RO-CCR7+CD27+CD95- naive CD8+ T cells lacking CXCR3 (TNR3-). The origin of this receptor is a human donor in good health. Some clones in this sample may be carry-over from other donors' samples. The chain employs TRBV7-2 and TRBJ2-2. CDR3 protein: CASRPSGELFF.